This T cell receptor beta chain was identified in a study of blood T cell repertoires in COVID-19. Study in general: Sources were T cells, B-cell-depleted T cells, or PBMCs; the material itself was cDNA or gDNA.

Germline loops: CDR1 MGHDK, CDR2 SYGVNS. V was pared by 9 bases and J by 8 bases, with 20 bases between. The CDR3 extends over 13 amino acids. Data came from immunoSEQ multiplex PCR; TCRdb stores just in-frame clones and leaves some out. In the table there are under 200,000 clones, about 89% of which are singletons. V usage is TRBV25-1 and J usage is TRBJ2-7, with a tentative D call TRBD1 (6 bases). This clonotype originated in a woman between 18 and 29 years old who had recovered from COVID-19. The material sequenced was PBMCs or T cells enriched from blood (not recorded which). The CDR3: CASGGSQGTKQYF. In nucleotides, the CDR3 is TGTGCCAGTGGGGGCTCGCAGGGAACCAAGCAGTACTTC.